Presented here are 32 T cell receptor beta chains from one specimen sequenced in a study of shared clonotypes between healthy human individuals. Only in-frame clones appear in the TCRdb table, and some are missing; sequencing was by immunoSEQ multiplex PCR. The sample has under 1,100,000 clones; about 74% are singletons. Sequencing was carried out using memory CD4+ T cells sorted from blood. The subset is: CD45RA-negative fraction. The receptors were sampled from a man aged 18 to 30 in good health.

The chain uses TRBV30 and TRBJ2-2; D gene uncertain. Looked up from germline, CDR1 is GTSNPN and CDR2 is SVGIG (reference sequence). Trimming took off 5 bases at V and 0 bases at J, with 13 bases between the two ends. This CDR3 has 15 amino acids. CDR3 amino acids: CAWARGRTNTGELFF. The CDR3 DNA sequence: TGTGCCTGGGCCCGTGGCCGTACGAACACCGGGGAGCTGTTTTTT.

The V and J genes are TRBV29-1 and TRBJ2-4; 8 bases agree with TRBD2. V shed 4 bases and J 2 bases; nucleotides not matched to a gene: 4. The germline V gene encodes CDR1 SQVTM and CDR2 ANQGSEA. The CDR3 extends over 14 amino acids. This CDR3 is CSVAREGSKNIQYF. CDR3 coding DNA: TGCAGCGTTGCTCGGGAGGGGTCCAAAAACATTCAGTACTTC.

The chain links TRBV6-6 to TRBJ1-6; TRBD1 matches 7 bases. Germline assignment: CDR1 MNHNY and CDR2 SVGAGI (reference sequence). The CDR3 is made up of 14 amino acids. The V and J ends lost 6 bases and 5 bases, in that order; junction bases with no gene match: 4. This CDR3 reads CASSAGTDNSPLHF. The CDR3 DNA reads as TGTGCCAGCAGCGCCGGGACAGATAATTCACCCCTCCACTTT.

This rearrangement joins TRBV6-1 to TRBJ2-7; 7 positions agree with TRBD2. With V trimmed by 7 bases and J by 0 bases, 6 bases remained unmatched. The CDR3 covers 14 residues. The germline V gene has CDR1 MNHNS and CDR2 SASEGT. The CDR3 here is CASNTGGSSYEQYF. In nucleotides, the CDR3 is TGTGCCAGCAACACCGGCGGGAGCTCCTACGAGCAGTACTTC.

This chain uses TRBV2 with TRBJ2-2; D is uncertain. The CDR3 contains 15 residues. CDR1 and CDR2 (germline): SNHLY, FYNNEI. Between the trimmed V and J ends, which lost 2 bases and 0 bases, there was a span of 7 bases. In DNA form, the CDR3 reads TGTGCCAGCAGTGAAACACCCACGAACACCGGGGAGCTGTTTTTT. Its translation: CASSETPTNTGELFF.

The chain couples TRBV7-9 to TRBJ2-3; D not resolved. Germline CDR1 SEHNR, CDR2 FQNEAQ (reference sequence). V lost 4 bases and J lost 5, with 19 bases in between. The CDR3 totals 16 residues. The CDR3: CASSSTRALSLDTQYF. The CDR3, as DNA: TGTGCCAGCAGCTCGACTCGGGCCCTGAGTTTAGATACGCAGTATTTT.

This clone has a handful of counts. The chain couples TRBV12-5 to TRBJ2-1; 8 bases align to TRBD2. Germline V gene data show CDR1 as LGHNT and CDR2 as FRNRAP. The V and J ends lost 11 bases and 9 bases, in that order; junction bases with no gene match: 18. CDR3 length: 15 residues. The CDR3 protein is CASRGKAGASGEQFF. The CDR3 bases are TGTGCTTCTAGGGGGAAAGCGGGAGCCTCGGGTGAGCAGTTCTTC.

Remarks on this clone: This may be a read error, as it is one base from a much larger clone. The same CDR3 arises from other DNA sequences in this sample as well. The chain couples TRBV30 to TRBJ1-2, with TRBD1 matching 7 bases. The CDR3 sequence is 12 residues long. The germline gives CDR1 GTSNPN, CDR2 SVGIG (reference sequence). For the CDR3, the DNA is TGCGCCAGGGACAGTAGAAACTATGGCTACACCTTC. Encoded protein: CARDSRNYGYTF.

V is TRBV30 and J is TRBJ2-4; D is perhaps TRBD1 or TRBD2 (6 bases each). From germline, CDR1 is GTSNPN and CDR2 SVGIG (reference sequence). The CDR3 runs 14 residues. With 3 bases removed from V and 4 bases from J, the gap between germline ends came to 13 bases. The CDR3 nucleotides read TGTGCCTGGAGGTTGTCGGGGGCTAAAAACATTCAGTACTTC. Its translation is CAWRLSGAKNIQYF. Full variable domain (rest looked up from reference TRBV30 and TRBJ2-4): SQTIHQWPATLVQPVGSPLSLECTVEGTSNPNLYWYRQAAGRGLQLLFYSVGIGQISSEVPQNLSASRPQDRQFILSSKKLLLSDSGFYLCAWRLSGAKNIQYFGAGTRLSVL.

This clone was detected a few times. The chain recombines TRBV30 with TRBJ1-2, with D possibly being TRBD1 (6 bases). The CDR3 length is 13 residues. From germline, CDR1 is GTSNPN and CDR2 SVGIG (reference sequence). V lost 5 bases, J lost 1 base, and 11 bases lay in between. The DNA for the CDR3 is TGTGCCTGGTGGAGGGGGAATAACTATGGCTACACCTTC. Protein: CAWWRGNNYGYTF.

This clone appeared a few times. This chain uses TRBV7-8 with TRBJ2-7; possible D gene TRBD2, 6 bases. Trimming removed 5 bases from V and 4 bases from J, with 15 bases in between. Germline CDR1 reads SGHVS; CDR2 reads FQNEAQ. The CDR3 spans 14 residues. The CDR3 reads CASSTTSFPYEQYF. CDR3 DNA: TGTGCCAGCAGCACAACTAGCTTCCCTTACGAGCAGTACTTC.

Here the CDR3 reads CASSLVVLLGELFF. As DNA, the CDR3 is TGTGCCAGCAGCTTAGTGGTTCTGCTTGGGGAGCTGTTTTTT. This chain links TRBV7-9 with TRBJ2-2; D is uncertain. Germline V gene data show CDR1 as SEHNR and CDR2 as FQNEAQ (reference sequence). Trimming shortened V by 1 base and J by 8 bases, and 11 bases separated the two germline ends. The CDR3 loop spans 14 amino acids.

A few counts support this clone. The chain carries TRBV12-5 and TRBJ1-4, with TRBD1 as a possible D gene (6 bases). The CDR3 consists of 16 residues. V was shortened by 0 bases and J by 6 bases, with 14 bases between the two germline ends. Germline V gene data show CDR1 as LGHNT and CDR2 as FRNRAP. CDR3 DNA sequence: TGTGCTAGTGGTTTGGTACCCTCCGGGGGGCATGAAAAACTGTTTTTT. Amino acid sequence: CASGLVPSGGHEKLFF.

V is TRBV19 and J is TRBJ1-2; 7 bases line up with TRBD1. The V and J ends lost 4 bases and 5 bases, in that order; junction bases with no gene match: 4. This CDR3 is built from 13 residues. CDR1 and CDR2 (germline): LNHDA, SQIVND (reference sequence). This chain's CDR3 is CASSRDSYYGYTF. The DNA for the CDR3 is TGTGCCAGTAGTAGGGACAGCTATTATGGCTACACCTTC.

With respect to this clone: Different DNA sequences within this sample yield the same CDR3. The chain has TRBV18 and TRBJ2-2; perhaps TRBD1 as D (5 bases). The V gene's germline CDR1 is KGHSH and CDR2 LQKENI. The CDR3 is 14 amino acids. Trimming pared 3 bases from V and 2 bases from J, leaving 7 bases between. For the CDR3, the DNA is TGTGCCAGCTCACCGCAGGGAAACACCGGGGAGCTGTTTTTT. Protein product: CASSPQGNTGELFF.

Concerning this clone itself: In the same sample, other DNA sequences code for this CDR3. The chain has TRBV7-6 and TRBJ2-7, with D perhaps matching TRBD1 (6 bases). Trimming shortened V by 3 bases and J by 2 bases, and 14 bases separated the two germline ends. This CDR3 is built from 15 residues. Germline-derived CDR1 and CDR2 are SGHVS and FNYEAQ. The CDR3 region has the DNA TGTGCCAGCAGCTTGTCGACAGGTGTTACCTACGAGCAGTACTTC. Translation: CASSLSTGVTYEQYF. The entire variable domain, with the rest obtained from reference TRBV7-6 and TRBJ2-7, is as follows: GAGVSQSPRYKVTKRGQDVALRCDPISGHVSLYWYRQALGQGPEFLTYFNYEAQQDKSGLPNDRFSAERPEGSISTLTIQRTEQRDSAMYRCASSLSTGVTYEQYFGPGTRLTVT.

The CDR3 DNA is TGTGCCAGCAGCTTACTTATTAGCACCGGGGAGCTGTTTTTT. It encodes CASSLLISTGELFF. The gene calls are TRBV7-9 and TRBJ2-2; D uncertain. The ends were cut back, 2 bases at V and 4 bases at J, with 8 bases in the middle. The CDR3 has 14 amino acids. From germline, CDR1 is SEHNR and CDR2 FQNEAQ (reference sequence).

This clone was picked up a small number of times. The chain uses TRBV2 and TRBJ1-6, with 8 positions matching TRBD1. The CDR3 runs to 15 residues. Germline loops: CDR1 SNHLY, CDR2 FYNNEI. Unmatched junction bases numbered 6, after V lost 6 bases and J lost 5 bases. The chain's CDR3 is CASRDRGRDNSPLHF. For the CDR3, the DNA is TGTGCCAGCAGAGACAGGGGACGAGATAATTCACCCCTCCACTTT.

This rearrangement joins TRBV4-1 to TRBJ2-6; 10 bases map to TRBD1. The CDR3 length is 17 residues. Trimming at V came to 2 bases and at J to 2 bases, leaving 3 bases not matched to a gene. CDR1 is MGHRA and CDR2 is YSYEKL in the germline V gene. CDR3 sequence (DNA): TGCGCCAGCAGCCAACCGGGACAGGGGACTGGGGCCAACGTCCTGACTTTC. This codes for CASSQPGQGTGANVLTF.

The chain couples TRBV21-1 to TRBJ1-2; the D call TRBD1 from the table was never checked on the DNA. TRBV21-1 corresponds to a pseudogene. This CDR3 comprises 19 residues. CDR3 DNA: TGTGCCAGCAGCAAACGAATGAATTTAGACACCCTTATAGGGGATGGCTACACCTTC. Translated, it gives CASSKRMNLDTLIGDGYTF.

The CDR3 reads CASSERWNEQFF. The CDR3 DNA reads TGTGCCAGCAGTGAAAGGTGGAATGAGCAGTTCTTC. The J gene is TRBJ2-1, the V gene TRBV2; D is ambiguous. The CDR3 covers 12 residues. Germline V lookup: CDR1 SNHLY, CDR2 FYNNEI. Trimming stripped 2 bases from V and 7 bases from J, with 6 bases between.

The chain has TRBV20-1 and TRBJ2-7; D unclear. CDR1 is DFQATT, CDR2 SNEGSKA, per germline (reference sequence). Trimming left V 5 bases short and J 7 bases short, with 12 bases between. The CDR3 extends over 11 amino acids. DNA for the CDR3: TGCAGTGCTGAACGTTGGGAAGAGCAGTACTTC. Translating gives CSAERWEEQYF.

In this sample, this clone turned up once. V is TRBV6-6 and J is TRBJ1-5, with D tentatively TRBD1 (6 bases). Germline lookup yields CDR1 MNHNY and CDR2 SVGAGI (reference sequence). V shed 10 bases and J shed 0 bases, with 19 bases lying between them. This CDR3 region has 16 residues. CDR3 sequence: CATNPGTRVSNQPQHF. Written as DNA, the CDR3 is TGTGCCACCAACCCCGGGACACGTGTTAGCAATCAGCCCCAGCATTTT.

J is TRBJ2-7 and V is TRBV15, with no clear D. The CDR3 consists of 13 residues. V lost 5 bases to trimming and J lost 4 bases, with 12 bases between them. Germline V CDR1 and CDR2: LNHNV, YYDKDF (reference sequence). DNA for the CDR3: TGTGCCACCAGCGTCTCCCCTCAATACGAGCAGTACTTC. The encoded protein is CATSVSPQYEQYF.

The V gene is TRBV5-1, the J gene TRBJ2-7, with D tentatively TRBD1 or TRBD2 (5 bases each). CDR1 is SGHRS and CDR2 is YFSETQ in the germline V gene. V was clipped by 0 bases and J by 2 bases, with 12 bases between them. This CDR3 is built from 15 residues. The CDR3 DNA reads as TGCGCCAGCAGCTTGGGTGGGACCTTTGCCTACGAGCAGTACTTC. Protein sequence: CASSLGGTFAYEQYF.

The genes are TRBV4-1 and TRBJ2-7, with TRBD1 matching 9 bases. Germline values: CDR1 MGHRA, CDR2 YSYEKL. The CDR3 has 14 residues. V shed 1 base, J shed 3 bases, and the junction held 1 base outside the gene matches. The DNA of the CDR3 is TGCGCCAGCAGCCAAGGGGGACAGGGCTACGAGCAGTACTTC. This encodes CASSQGGQGYEQYF.

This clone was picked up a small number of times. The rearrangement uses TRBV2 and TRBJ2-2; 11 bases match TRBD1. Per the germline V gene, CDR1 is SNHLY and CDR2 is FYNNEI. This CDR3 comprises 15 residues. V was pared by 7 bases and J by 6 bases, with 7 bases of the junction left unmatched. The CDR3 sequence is CASIPDRGRAGELFF. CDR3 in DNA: TGTGCCAGCATTCCGGACAGGGGGCGAGCCGGGGAGCTGTTTTTT.

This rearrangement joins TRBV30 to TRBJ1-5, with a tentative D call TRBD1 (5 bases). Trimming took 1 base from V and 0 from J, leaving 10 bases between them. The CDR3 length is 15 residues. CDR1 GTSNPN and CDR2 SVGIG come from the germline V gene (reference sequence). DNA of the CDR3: TGTGCCTGGAGTGGGGCCAGGGATAGCAATCAGCCCCAGCATTTT. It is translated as CAWSGARDSNQPQHF.

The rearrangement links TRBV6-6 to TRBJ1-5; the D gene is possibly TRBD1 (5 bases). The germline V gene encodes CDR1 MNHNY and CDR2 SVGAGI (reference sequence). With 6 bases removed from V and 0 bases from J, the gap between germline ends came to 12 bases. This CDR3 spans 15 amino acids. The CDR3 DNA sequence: TGTGCCAGCAGCGAGGGGAGGGATAGCAATCAGCCCCAGCATTTT. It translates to CASSEGRDSNQPQHF.

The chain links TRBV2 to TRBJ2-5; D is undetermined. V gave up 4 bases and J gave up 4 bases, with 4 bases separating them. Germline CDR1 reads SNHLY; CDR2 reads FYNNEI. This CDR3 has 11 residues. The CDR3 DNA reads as TGTGCCAGCAGTGTGATAGAGACCCAGTACTTC. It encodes CASSVIETQYF.

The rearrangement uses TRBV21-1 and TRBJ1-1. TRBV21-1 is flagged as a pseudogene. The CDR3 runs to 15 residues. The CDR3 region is CASSKIKEGRTEAFF. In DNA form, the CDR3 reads TGTGCCAGCAGCAAAATCAAGGAGGGGCGAACTGAAGCTTTCTTT.

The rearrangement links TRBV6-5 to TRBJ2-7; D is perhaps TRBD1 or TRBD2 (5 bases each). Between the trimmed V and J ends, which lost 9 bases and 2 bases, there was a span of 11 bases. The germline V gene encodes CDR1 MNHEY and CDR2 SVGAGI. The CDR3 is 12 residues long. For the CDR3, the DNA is TGTGCCAGTCGGGACGGACCCTACGAGCAGTACTTC. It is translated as CASRDGPYEQYF.